This T cell receptor (beta chain) emerged from a study of IL-17A CD8 T cells in psoriatic arthritis synovium. With respect to the entire study: The study aimed to define the phenotype, molecular profile and function of synovial IL-17A+CD8+ T cells in psoriatic arthritis pathogenesis.

Note on this clone: The antigen it recognizes is unknown. Base qualities are missing; no much larger clone stands one base away.

The full study reports these points: In two patients, many Tc17 clones also appeared in the synovial Tc1 population, producing Morisita overlap indices above 0.85. Only three patients were covered by TCR sequencing, and this limited sample size was acknowledged by the authors. In psoriatic arthritis, TCRbeta sequencing revealed that synovial Tc17 cells were polyclonal (median clonality around 0.08). Some individual clones occupied over 5% of the repertoire, though most synovial CD8+ subsets remained polyclonal. Because no psoriatic arthritis synovial tissue samples were available, cells were taken from synovial fluid instead of synovial tissue.

CD3+ T cells were isolated magnetically, stimulated for about 1.5 hours with PMA and ionomycin, and then labeled using IL-17A and IFNgamma cytokine secretion assays. Synovial fluid effusions were aspirated from the actively inflamed joints of patients with psoriatic arthritis. Memory CD8+ T cells in synovial fluid were sorted patient by patient into Tc17 (IL-17A+) cells, bulk memory cells and Tc1 (IL-17A-IFNgamma+) cells in order to compare their TCR repertoires. Psoriatic arthritis patients met the Classification of Psoriatic Arthritis Study Group (CASPAR) criteria. Cytokine-secreting cells were counterstained with viability dye and anti-CD3, CD8, CD14 and CD4 antibodies and sorted on a BD FACSAria. TCRbeta sequencing was performed on sorted synovial fluid CD8+ T cell subsets from three patients with psoriatic arthritis. Synovial fluid mononuclear cells were isolated with Lymphoprep and cryopreserved in liquid nitrogen before use. Cryopreservation medium contained 50% fetal calf serum and around 10% dimethyl sulfoxide.

After DNA extraction (Qiagen), TCRbeta V-D-J rearrangements underwent bias-controlled amplification and then high-throughput sequencing (immunoSEQ; Adaptive Biotech). In the original analysis: The immunoSEQ Analyzer platform was used for sequence-level analysis of productive sequences. Clonality was calculated as 1 minus Pielou's evenness, with values ranging from 0 (highly polyclonal) to 1 (monoclonal). The Morisita index, which runs from 0 (no similarity) to 1 (complete similarity), was used to measure repertoire overlap between subsets. Here the immuneACCESS table is served through TCRdb, limited to in-frame sequences with V and J called. Missing clones are a known gap in these copies; in checked studies unresolved V genes cover under half, and the rest lacks a known reason. V and J calls and clone size follow that table, whereas D and trimming were derived from the DNA. The sample table records just under 2,000 clones; approximately 70% of these occur just once. Jointly, the top ten make up roughly 12% of the sample.

Taken from the germline V gene, the CDR1 and CDR2 loops are MNHEY and SVGAGI. V loses 6 bases, J loses 5 bases, and the germline ends lie 14 bases apart. Its CDR3 holds 13 amino acids, cysteine through valine. Only the CDR3 DNA is retained, 39 bases long and in frame from the first base. This receptor was taken from a human donor with psoriatic arthritis. The rearranged chain carries TRBV6-5 and TRBJ2-7; no D segment can be confidently identified. Material: IL-17A+ (IFN-gamma+/-) memory CD8+ T cells from synovial fluid. The cell subset or site label on this specimen signifies: IL-17A+IFNgamma+/- memory CD8+ (Tc17) cells. CDR3 reads: CASRPNEVHEQYV. The DNA sequence is TGTGCCAGCAGGCCAAACGAGGTCCACGAGCAGTACGTC.